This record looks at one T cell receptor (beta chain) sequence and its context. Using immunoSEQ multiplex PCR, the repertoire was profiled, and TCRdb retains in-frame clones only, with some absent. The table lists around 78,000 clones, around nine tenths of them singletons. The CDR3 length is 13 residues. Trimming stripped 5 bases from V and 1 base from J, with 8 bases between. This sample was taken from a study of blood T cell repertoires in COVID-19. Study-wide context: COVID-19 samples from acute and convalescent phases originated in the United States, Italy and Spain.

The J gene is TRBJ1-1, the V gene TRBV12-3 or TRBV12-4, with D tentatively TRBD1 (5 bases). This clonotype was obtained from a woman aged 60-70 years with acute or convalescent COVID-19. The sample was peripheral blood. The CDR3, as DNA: TGTGCCAGCAGTCTCAGGGCGAACACTGAAGCTTTCTTT. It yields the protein CASSLRANTEAFF.